This TCR beta chain appears in the sequencing data of a study of blood T cell repertoires in COVID-19. Whole-study context: From T cells, B-cell-depleted T cells, or PBMCs came the material, which was cDNA or gDNA.

V shed 1 base and J shed 1 base, with 6 bases lying between them. This CDR3 is 14 amino acids long. The germline V gene has CDR1 SGHRS and CDR2 YFSETQ. Seattle cases were enrolled at active infection and followed longitudinally. In the original workflow: Amplifying reference gene primers gave estimates of nucleated cell counts. Sequencing was performed with immunoSEQ multiplex PCR; in TCRdb, only in-frame clones are kept and a portion is missing. From that table come the V and J calls and clone size; the DNA was used to work out D and trimming. Of around 60,000 clones listed, 65% to 90% are singletons.

The sequenced material came from peripheral blood. The TCR sequence derives from a man in his forties or fifties with COVID-19, enrolled during active disease. The chain combines TRBV5-1 with TRBJ1-5; D is unresolved. CDR3 DNA sequence: TGCGCCAGCAGCTTGTCGGGGAGCAATCAGCCCCAGCATTTT. Its protein is CASSLSGSNQPQHF.